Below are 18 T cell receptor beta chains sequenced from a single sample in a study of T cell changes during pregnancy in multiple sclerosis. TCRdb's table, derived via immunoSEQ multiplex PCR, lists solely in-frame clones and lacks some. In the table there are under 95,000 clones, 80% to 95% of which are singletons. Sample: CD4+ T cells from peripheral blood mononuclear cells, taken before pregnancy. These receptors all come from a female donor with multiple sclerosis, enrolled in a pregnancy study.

The CDR3: CASSRGGQGAGELFF. The DNA for the CDR3 is TGTGCCAGCAGTAGAGGGGGACAGGGGGCCGGGGAGCTGTTTTTT. The chain uses TRBV6-1 and TRBJ2-2; 11 bases are a match to TRBD1. The CDR3 covers 15 residues. Losses at the gene ends were 5 bases for V and 6 bases for J; bases not matched to a gene: 5. Germline CDR1 MNHNS, CDR2 SASEGT.

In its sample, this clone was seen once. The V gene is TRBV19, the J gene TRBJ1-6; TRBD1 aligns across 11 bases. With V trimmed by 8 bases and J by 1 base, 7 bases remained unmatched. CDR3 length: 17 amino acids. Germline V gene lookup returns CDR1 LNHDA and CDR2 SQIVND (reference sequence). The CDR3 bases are TGTGCCAGTTCAGCCCGGGACAGGGGGTCCTATAATTCACCCCTCCACTTT. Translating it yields CASSARDRGSYNSPLHF.

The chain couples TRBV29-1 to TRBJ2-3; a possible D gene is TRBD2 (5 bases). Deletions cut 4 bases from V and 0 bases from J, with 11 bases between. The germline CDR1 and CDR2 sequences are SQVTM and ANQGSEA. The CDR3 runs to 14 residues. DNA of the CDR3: TGCAGCGTTGGGAGGATTTCTAGCACAGATACGCAGTATTTT. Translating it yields CSVGRISSTDTQYF.

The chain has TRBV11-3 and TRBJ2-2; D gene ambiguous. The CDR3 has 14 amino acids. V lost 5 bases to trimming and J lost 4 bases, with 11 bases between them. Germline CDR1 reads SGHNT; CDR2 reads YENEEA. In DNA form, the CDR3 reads TGTGCCAGCAGCCCGGTCCCTGGCACCGGGGAGCTGTTTTTT. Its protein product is CASSPVPGTGELFF.

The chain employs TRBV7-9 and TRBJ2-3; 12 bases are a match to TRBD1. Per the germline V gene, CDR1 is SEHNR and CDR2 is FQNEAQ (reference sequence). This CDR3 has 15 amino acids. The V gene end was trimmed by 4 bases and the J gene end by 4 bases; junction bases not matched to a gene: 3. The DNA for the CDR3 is TGTGCCAGCAGCTGGGACAGGGGGCACGCAGATACGCAGTATTTT. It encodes CASSWDRGHADTQYF.

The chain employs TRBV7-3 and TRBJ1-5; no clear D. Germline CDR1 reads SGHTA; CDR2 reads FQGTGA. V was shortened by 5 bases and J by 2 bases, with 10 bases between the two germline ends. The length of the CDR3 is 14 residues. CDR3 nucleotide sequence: TGTGCCAGCAGCCCCTCCGGGGGCAATCAGCCCCAGCATTTT. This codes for CASSPSGGNQPQHF. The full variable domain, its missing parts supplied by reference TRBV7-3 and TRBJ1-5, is GAGVSQTPSNKVTEKGKYVELRCDPISGHTALYWYRQSLGQGPEFLIYFQGTGAADDSGLPNDRFFAVRPEGSVSTLKIQRTERGDSAVYLCASSPSGGNQPQHFGDGTRLSIL.

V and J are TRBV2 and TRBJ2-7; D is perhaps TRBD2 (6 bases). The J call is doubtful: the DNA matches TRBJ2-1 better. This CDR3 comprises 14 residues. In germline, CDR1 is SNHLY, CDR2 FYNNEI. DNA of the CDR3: TGTGCCAGCACGGTGGAGGGATTTGGAAATGAGCAGTTCTTC. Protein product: CASTVEGFGNEQFF.

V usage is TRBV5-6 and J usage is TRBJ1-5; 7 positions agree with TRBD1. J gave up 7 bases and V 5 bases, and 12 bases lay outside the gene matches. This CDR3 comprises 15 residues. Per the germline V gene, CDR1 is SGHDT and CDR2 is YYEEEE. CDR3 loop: CASRYGRGSSQPQHF. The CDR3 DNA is TGTGCCAGCAGGTACGGCAGGGGGAGTAGCCAGCCCCAGCATTTT.

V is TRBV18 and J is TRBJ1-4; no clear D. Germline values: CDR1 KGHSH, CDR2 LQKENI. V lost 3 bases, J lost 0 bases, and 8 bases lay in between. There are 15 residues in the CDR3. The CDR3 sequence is CASSPFIATNEKLFF. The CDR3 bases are TGTGCCAGCTCACCGTTTATTGCAACTAATGAAAAACTGTTTTTT.

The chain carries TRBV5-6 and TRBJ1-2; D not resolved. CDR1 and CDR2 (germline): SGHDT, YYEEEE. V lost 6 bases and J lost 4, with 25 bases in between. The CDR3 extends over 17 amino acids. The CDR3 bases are TGTGCCAGCATTGACACAAAGGGAGGAAGAAAAATCTATGGCTACACCTTC. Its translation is CASIDTKGGRKIYGYTF.

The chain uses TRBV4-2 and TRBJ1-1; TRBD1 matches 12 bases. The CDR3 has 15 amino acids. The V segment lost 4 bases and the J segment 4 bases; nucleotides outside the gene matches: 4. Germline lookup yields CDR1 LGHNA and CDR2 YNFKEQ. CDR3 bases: TGTGCCAGCAGCCCGGGACAGGGGGCGAGCACTGAAGCTTTCTTT. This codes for CASSPGQGASTEAFF.

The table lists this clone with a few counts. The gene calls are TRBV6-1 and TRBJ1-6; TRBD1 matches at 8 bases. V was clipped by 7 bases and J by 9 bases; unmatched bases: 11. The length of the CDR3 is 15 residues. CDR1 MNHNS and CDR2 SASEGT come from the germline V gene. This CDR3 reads CASTDRQGIFSPLHF. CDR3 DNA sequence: TGTGCCAGCACGGACCGACAGGGGATCTTTTCACCCCTCCACTTT.

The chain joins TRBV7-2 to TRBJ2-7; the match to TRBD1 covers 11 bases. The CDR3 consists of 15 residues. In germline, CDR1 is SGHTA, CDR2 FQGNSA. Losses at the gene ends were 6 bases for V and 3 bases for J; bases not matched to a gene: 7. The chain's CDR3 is CASRTPGTGGYEQYF. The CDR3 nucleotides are TGTGCCAGCAGGACCCCGGGGACAGGGGGCTACGAGCAGTACTTC.

Written as DNA, the CDR3 is TGTGCCAGCTCACTGGTCGGGGGTGGAAATCAGCCCCAGCATTTT. This gives the protein CASSLVGGGNQPQHF. The chain uses TRBV18 and TRBJ1-5, with TRBD1 as a possible D gene (5 bases). Germline V gene lookup returns CDR1 KGHSH and CDR2 LQKENI. The CDR3 is 15 amino acids. V was pared by 4 bases and J by 4 bases, with 14 bases between.

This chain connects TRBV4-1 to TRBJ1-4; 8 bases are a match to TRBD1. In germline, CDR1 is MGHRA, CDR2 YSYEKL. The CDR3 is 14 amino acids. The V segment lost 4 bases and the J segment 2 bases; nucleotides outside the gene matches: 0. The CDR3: CASSRTGTNEKLFF. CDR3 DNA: TGCGCCAGCAGCCGGACAGGGACTAATGAAAAACTGTTTTTT.

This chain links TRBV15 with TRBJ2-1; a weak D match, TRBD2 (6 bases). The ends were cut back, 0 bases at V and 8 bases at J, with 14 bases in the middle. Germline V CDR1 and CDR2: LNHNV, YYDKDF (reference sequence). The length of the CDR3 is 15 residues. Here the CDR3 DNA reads TGTGCCACCAGCAGAGATAAGGACGGGAGTGATGAGCAGTTCTTC. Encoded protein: CATSRDKDGSDEQFF.

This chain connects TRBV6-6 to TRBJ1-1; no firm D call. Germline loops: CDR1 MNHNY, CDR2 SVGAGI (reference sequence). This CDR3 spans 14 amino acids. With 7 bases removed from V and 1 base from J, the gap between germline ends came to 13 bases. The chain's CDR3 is CASTFMTSNTEAFF. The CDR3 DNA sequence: TGTGCCAGCACCTTCATGACATCGAACACTGAAGCTTTCTTT.

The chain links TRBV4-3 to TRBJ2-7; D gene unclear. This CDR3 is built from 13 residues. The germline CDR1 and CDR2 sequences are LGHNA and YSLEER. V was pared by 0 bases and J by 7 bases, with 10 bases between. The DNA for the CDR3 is TGCGCCAGCAGCCAAGATAGGAGATTGGAGCAGTACTTC. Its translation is CASSQDRRLEQYF.